These 6 T cell receptor beta chains share one sample of origin, sequenced in a study of regulatory T cells in long-lasting Graves disease. Time point defined: newly diagnosed GD, antithyroid drugs for less than 3 months. RNA extracted from PBMCs served as the sequencing template. HTBI primers from iRepertoire and Arm-PCR of CDR3 regions yielded the TCR beta libraries. TCRdb passed the multiplex PCR reads through MiXCR, listing each CDR3 protein once. The sample contains 200,000 to 250,000 distinct CDR3 sequences, approximately 18% of which appear only once. These data were also reused for a study on T cells in Graves' hyperthyroidism and ophthalmopathy.

This specimen consisted of peripheral blood mononuclear cells (PBMCs), obtained at new diagnosis, from a patient treated with antithyroid drugs. All receptors derive from a woman in her twenties or thirties with Graves disease.

This clonotype was picked up many times. V usage is TRBV2 and J usage is TRBJ2-5, with 15 bases lining up with TRBD2. The CDR3 is 16 amino acids. The germline V gene has CDR1 SNHLY and CDR2 FYNNEI. Unmatched junction bases numbered 7, after V lost 6 bases and J lost 5 bases. The CDR3 DNA follows: TGTGCCAGCAGCGGGACTAGCGGGAGGCGGCGGGAGACCCAGTACTTC. Translation: CASSGTSGRRRETQYF.

This clonotype was observed a handful of times. The chain has TRBV5-4 and TRBJ1-3, with D unresolved. Trimming took off 0 bases at V and 0 bases at J, with 10 bases between the two ends. The V gene's germline CDR1 is SGHNT and CDR2 YYREEE (reference sequence). The CDR3 has 16 amino acids. Here the CDR3 reads CASSLGASASGNTIYF. The CDR3, as DNA: TGTGCCAGCAGCTTGGGGGCCTCCGCCTCTGGAAACACCATATATTTT.

In this sample, this clonotype turned up a few times. The V gene is TRBV2, the J gene TRBJ2-5, with D perhaps assigned TRBD1 or TRBD2 (5 bases each). Germline loops: CDR1 SNHLY, CDR2 FYNNEI. Deletions cut 6 bases from V and 5 bases from J, with 13 bases between. This CDR3 contains 13 residues. CDR3: CASRQDWGETQYF. CDR3 DNA: TGTGCCAGCAGGCAAGACTGGGGGGAGACCCAGTACTTC.

This clonotype has ten or more counts. J is TRBJ1-1 and V is TRBV29-1, with unresolved D. The CDR3 runs 12 residues. Trimming pared 4 bases from V and 5 bases from J, leaving 11 bases between. Germline loops: CDR1 SQVTM, CDR2 ANQGSEA. CDR3 nucleotides: TGCAGCGTTGCGGTTAGGCGTACTGAAGCTTTCTTT. Encoded protein: CSVAVRRTEAFF.

There are many counts of this clonotype. The rearrangement uses TRBV20-1 and TRBJ1-1; D is unclear. Per the germline V gene, CDR1 is DFQATT and CDR2 is SNEGSKA (reference sequence). This CDR3 is 13 amino acids long. V lost 7 bases, J lost 1 base, and 13 bases lay in between. The CDR3 nucleotides are TGCAGTGGAGGGTTCTCCACGAACACTGAAGCTTTCTTT. Encoded protein: CSGGFSTNTEAFF.

This clonotype was observed at least ten times. V and J are TRBV18 and TRBJ2-1, with 11 bases fitting TRBD1. With 0 bases clipped from V and 6 bases from J, the junction kept 1 base outside the gene matches. Germline CDR1 KGHSH, CDR2 LQKENI. The CDR3 is 15 residues long. As DNA, the CDR3 is TGTGCCAGCTCACCACCGGGACAGGGGGTCAATGAGCAGTTCTTC. This sequence encodes CASSPPGQGVNEQFF.